A single sample gave rise to the 31 T cell receptor beta chains below, sequenced in a study of cytomegalovirus exposure and HLA in healthy donors. 13 Jbeta primers and 60 Vbeta primers were used for the PCR. Produced via immunoSEQ multiplex PCR; TCRdb's table is partial and in-frame only. The sample lists around 64,000 clones, 65% to 80% occurring once. Sequences were obtained from PBMCs. The receptors here all came from a young man in good health and CMV-seropositive.

The rearrangement links TRBV7-2 to TRBJ2-2, with TRBD2 identical over 8 bases. V shed 5 bases and J 7 bases; nucleotides not matched to a gene: 6. This CDR3 contains 14 residues. Germline CDR1 and CDR2: SGHTA and FQGNSA. CDR3 DNA: TGTGCCAGCAGCCCGACGGGGGGGGGCGGGGAGCTGTTTTTT. Its translation: CASSPTGGGGELFF.

V and J are TRBV14 and TRBJ2-5, with D possibly being TRBD2 (6 bases). Trimming stripped 4 bases from V and 5 bases from J, with 17 bases between. Germline-derived CDR1 and CDR2 are SGHDN and FVKESK. This CDR3 contains 15 residues. The CDR3 bases are TGTGCCAGCAGCCTCTCGCACAGGAGGGGCGAGACCCAGTACTTC. It codes for CASSLSHRRGETQYF.

This clone was recorded a few times. The chain couples TRBV6-1 to TRBJ1-3; a possible D gene is TRBD1 (5 bases). The V and J ends lost 4 bases and 0 bases respectively, with 10 bases between them. The germline V gene encodes CDR1 MNHNS and CDR2 SASEGT. CDR3 length equals 15 residues. CDR3 in amino acids: CASSADIFSGNTIYF. CDR3 nucleotides: TGTGCCAGCAGTGCGGACATTTTCTCTGGAAACACCATATATTTT.

This clone was picked up one time. The V call is TRBV28, the J call TRBJ1-5; D remains ambiguous. The CDR3 contains 14 residues. Germline values: CDR1 MDHEN, CDR2 SYDVKM. Trimming stripped 4 bases from V and 6 bases from J, with 13 bases between. CDR3 DNA sequence: TGTGCCAGCAGTTCGATCCAGGCAGGTCAGCCCCAGCATTTT. Its protein product is CASSSIQAGQPQHF. Based on the CDR3 plus reference TRBV28 and TRBJ1-5, the full variable domain is DVKVTQSSRYLVKRTGEKVFLECVQDMDHENMFWYRQDPGLGLRLIYFSYDVKMKEKGDIPEGYSVSREKKERFSLILESASTNQTSMYLCASSSIQAGQPQHFGDGTRLSIL.

CDR3 nucleotides: TGTGCCAGCAGTTTAGGGGACAGGGGGAGGGAGACCCAGTACTTC. Translating it yields CASSLGDRGRETQYF. The chain carries TRBV27 and TRBJ2-5; 11 positions agree with TRBD1. The CDR3 spans 15 residues. V was clipped by 2 bases and J by 5 bases; unmatched bases: 4. Germline V lookup: CDR1 MNHEY, CDR2 SMNVEV (reference sequence).

This clone was recorded a few times. The chain is built from TRBV5-1 and TRBJ2-7; possibly TRBD2 for D (5 bases). CDR1 is SGHRS and CDR2 is YFSETQ in the germline V gene. The CDR3 length is 13 residues. The germline V and J ends were trimmed by 3 bases and 2 bases, with 9 bases remaining between them. CDR3 in DNA: TGCGCCAGCAGCTCGGACGGGGCCTACGAGCAGTACTTC. This codes for CASSSDGAYEQYF.

The rearrangement uses TRBV6-5 and TRBJ1-6, with D possibly being TRBD1 (5 bases). V gave up 0 bases and J gave up 10 bases, with 16 bases separating them. Germline CDR1 MNHEY, CDR2 SVGAGI. The CDR3 has 16 amino acids. CDR3 sequence: CASSYSIWGGNSPLHF. The CDR3 DNA reads TGTGCCAGCAGTTACTCGATATGGGGGGGGAACTCACCCCTCCACTTT.

This clone was counted between two and nine times. This rearrangement joins TRBV27 to TRBJ1-1; TRBD1 is a possible D gene (6 bases). The CDR3 extends over 16 amino acids. V was pared by 1 base and J by 4 bases, with 16 bases between. CDR1 and CDR2 from the germline V gene are MNHEY and SMNVEV (reference sequence). CDR3 nucleotide sequence: TGTGCCAGCAGTTTATACGGCAGGGGCTGGAGCACTGAAGCTTTCTTT. Amino acids: CASSLYGRGWSTEAFF.

The chain employs TRBV11-2 and TRBJ1-6; D is undetermined. Looked up from germline, CDR1 is SGHAT and CDR2 is FQNNGV. Deletions cut 4 bases from V and 4 bases from J, with 5 bases between. CDR3 size: 13 residues. In DNA, the CDR3 is TGTGCCAGCAGCTCGGAGTATAATTCACCCCTCCACTTT. Its translation: CASSSEYNSPLHF.

The chain carries TRBV29-1 and TRBJ2-5, with 7 bases identical to TRBD1. The J call may not be correct, given that the DNA end is closer to TRBJ2-7. From germline, CDR1 is SQVTM and CDR2 ANQGSEA. The CDR3 is made up of 15 amino acids. CDR3 nucleotides: TGCAGCGTTGAATTTGTGACAGGGCGCTCCTACGAGCAGTACTTC. This encodes CSVEFVTGRSYEQYF.

This clone is a singleton in its sample. This chain links TRBV1 with TRBJ2-1; the D call in the table, TRBD2, was not verified against the DNA. TRBV1 represents a pseudogene. The CDR3 consists of 16 residues. The CDR3 here is CTSSPGTSGTYNEQFF. The CDR3 bases are TGCACCAGCAGCCCCGGGACTAGCGGTACCTACAATGAGCAGTTCTTC.

The table lists this clone with a few counts. CDR3 coding DNA: TGTGCCAGCAGCTTGGCCCGGTTACACAGGGACGGCTACACCTTC. As protein: CASSLARLHRDGYTF. The chain uses TRBV5-5 and TRBJ1-2; perhaps TRBD1 as D (6 bases). Germline V CDR1 and CDR2: SGHKS, YYEKEE (reference sequence). Trimming took off 0 bases at V and 8 bases at J, with 17 bases between the two ends. This CDR3 has 15 residues.

The chain links TRBV28 to TRBJ1-3; TRBD1 might be the D (6 bases). CDR1 and CDR2 from the germline V gene are MDHEN and SYDVKM. This CDR3 has 14 residues. Between the trimmed V and J ends, which lost 8 bases and 1 base, there was a span of 12 bases. The CDR3 DNA follows: TGTGCCAGCTTAAAAGGGGGTTCTGGAAACACCATATATTTT. Translation: CASLKGGSGNTIYF.

V gene TRBV4-3 combines with J gene TRBJ1-1, with D perhaps matching TRBD1 (6 bases). The CDR3 contains 14 residues. Trimming left V 0 bases short and J 6 bases short, with 11 bases between. Germline-derived CDR1 and CDR2 are LGHNA and YSLEER. In DNA form, the CDR3 reads TGCGCCAGCAGCCAAGATCGGACAGTCCCTGAAGCTTTCTTT. It translates to CASSQDRTVPEAFF.

The chain uses TRBV19 and TRBJ2-7, with TRBD1 as a possible D gene (6 bases). This CDR3 contains 14 residues. Deletions cut 5 bases from V and 4 bases from J, with 15 bases between. Germline-derived CDR1 and CDR2 are LNHDA and SQIVND (reference sequence). CDR3: CASSPEDRIYEQYF. The CDR3 DNA follows: TGTGCCAGTAGTCCAGAGGACAGAATTTACGAGCAGTACTTC.

The chain links TRBV2 to TRBJ1-6; D gene uncertain. The CDR3 loop spans 13 amino acids. Trimming removed 3 bases at V and 9 bases at J, with 9 bases between. CDR1 and CDR2 (germline): SNHLY, FYNNEI. CDR3 nucleotide sequence: TGTGCCAGCAGTGACAGTTTCGTTTCACCCCTCCACTTT. Its protein is CASSDSFVSPLHF.

The chain is built from TRBV15 and TRBJ2-5; D remains ambiguous. The J call may be in error: the DNA end matches TRBJ2-7 better. Germline CDR1 LNHNV, CDR2 YYDKDF (reference sequence). CDR3 length: 15 amino acids. The CDR3 DNA follows: TGTGCCACCAGCCCCAACCCGGGTGACTCCTACGAGCAGTACTTC. Amino acid sequence: CATSPNPGDSYEQYF.

The V and J genes are TRBV29-1 and TRBJ2-3; D gene ambiguous. V was cut by 4 bases and J by 3 bases, with 20 bases left in between. Looked up from germline, CDR1 is SQVTM and CDR2 is ANQGSEA. This CDR3 region has 16 residues. CDR3 DNA: TGCAGCGTTGGGGCCTCCTACCCCTTTTTGACAGATACGCAGTATTTT. Its protein product is CSVGASYPFLTDTQYF.

This chain links TRBV29-1 with TRBJ1-6, with TRBD1 identical over 9 bases. CDR3 length: 12 amino acids. The trim removed 6 bases at V and 10 bases at J, leaving 4 bases unmatched. The V gene's germline CDR1 is SQVTM and CDR2 ANQGSEA. Here the CDR3 reads CSVRDRESPLHF. In nucleotides, the CDR3 is TGCAGCGTCCGGGACAGGGAGTCACCCCTCCACTTT.

The CDR3 coding sequence is TGTGCCAGCAGCTCTCCGGGACAGATAAATTCACCCCTCCACTTT. Encoded protein: CASSSPGQINSPLHF. This chain links TRBV5-4 with TRBJ1-6; 7 nucleotides align to TRBD1. The V gene end was trimmed by 3 bases and the J gene end by 7 bases; junction bases not matched to a gene: 7. Germline V gene data show CDR1 as SGHNT and CDR2 as YYREEE (reference sequence). The CDR3 spans 15 residues.

The chain is built from TRBV7-2 and TRBJ1-2, with D tentatively TRBD1 (5 bases). Trimming took 2 bases from V and 7 from J, leaving 14 bases between them. This CDR3 is built from 14 residues. In germline, CDR1 is SGHTA, CDR2 FQGNSA. CDR3 amino acids: CASSLQGSTRGYTF. CDR3 coding DNA: TGTGCCAGCAGCTTACAGGGATCCACCCGTGGCTACACCTTC.

This clone was observed a handful of times. The chain is built from TRBV30 and TRBJ1-2; unclear D gene. The germline CDR1 and CDR2 sequences are GTSNPN and SVGIG (reference sequence). Trimming pared 3 bases from V and 4 bases from J, leaving 9 bases between. The CDR3 extends over 12 amino acids. CDR3 residues: CAWRREFYGYTF. The CDR3 coding sequence is TGTGCCTGGAGGCGGGAGTTCTATGGCTACACCTTC.

The V and J genes are TRBV11-2 and TRBJ2-3; perhaps TRBD1 as D (6 bases). V was shortened by 6 bases and J by 1 base, with 11 bases between the two germline ends. The CDR3 spans 14 residues. Per the germline V gene, CDR1 is SGHAT and CDR2 is FQNNGV. In nucleotides, the CDR3 is TGTGCCAGCAGTCAAGCAGGGGGCACAGATACGCAGTATTTT. It specifies CASSQAGGTDTQYF. Supplemented by reference TRBV11-2 and TRBJ2-3, the full variable domain reads EAGVAQSPRYKIIEKRQSVAFWCNPISGHATLYWYQQILGQGPKLLIQFQNNGVVDDSQLPKDRFSAERLKGVDSTLKIQPAKLEDSAVYLCASSQAGGTDTQYFGPGTRLTVL.

The V call is TRBV27, the J call TRBJ2-3; the match to TRBD2 covers 10 bases. This CDR3 comprises 16 residues. The germline CDR1 and CDR2 sequences are MNHEY and SMNVEV (reference sequence). V dropped 7 bases and J dropped 2; count of bases not matched to a gene: 9. CDR3 bases: TGTGCCAGCACCGCTACACTAGCGGGGCTCACAGATACGCAGTATTTT. Encoded protein: CASTATLAGLTDTQYF.

This clone was seen a handful of times. The chain joins TRBV10-3 to TRBJ1-1, with D tentatively TRBD1 (6 bases). Germline-derived CDR1 and CDR2 are ENHRY and SYGVKD. The CDR3 is 13 residues long. V was clipped by 6 bases and J by 3 bases, with 11 bases between them. The CDR3 sequence is CAIRGPGDTEAFF. Written as DNA, the CDR3 is TGTGCCATCAGAGGGCCAGGGGACACTGAAGCTTTCTTT.

The V and J genes are TRBV18 and TRBJ1-3; the D gene is possibly TRBD1 (5 bases). The V gene's germline CDR1 is KGHSH and CDR2 LQKENI. Trimming removed 1 base from V and 8 bases from J, with 12 bases in between. The CDR3 covers 14 residues. The CDR3 loop is CASSPLAREDTIYF. For the CDR3, the DNA is TGTGCCAGCTCACCACTTGCCAGGGAGGACACCATATATTTT.

The rearrangement uses TRBV28 and TRBJ1-4, with 7 bases that match TRBD1. The CDR3 is 15 residues long. The J segment lost 8 bases and the V segment lost 6 bases, leaving 12 bases of the junction unmatched. Per germline, CDR1 MDHEN and CDR2 SYDVKM. This chain's CDR3 is CASSPRQGRIEKLFF. DNA of the CDR3: TGTGCCAGCAGCCCGAGACAGGGAAGGATAGAAAAACTGTTTTTT.

The genes are TRBV11-2 and TRBJ2-6, with D perhaps matching TRBD2 (6 bases). Germline V gene lookup returns CDR1 SGHAT and CDR2 FQNNGV. Deletions cut 1 base from V and 2 bases from J, with 18 bases between. The length of the CDR3 is 19 residues. The CDR3 DNA reads TGTGCCAGCAGCTTAGCGGCGGGACGCCATTCCGCTGGGGCCAACGTCCTGACTTTC. It specifies CASSLAAGRHSAGANVLTF.

V is TRBV7-9 and J is TRBJ1-1, with 8 bases aligning to TRBD1. The V gene end was trimmed by 3 bases and the J gene end by 5 bases; junction bases not matched to a gene: 8. CDR1 SEHNR and CDR2 FQNEAQ come from the germline V gene (reference sequence). The CDR3 is made up of 15 amino acids. The CDR3 coding sequence is TGTGCCAGCAGCTTTGACAGGGGCAGGAATACTGAAGCTTTCTTT. Its translation is CASSFDRGRNTEAFF. The full variable domain, in which reference TRBV7-9 and TRBJ1-1 provide the parts outside the CDR3, is DTGVSQNPRHKITKRGQNVTFRCDPISEHNRLYWYRQTLGQGPEFLTYFQNEAQLEKSRLLSDRFSAERPKGSFSTLEIQRTEQGDSAMYLCASSFDRGRNTEAFFGQGTRLTVV.

This chain uses TRBV7-8 with TRBJ2-7, with 9 bases that match TRBD1. The CDR3 length is 17 residues. The V and J ends lost 4 bases and 3 bases, in that order; junction bases with no gene match: 13. Germline V CDR1 and CDR2: SGHVS, FQNEAQ. This CDR3 reads CASSSKHPGQGDYEQYF. The CDR3 DNA reads TGTGCCAGCAGCTCCAAACACCCGGGACAGGGAGACTACGAGCAGTACTTC.

The V and J genes are TRBV6-4 and TRBJ1-5, with 7 nucleotides matching TRBD1. The J segment lost 5 bases and the V segment lost 8 bases, leaving 6 bases of the junction unmatched. Germline V gene sequence: CDR1 MRHNA, CDR2 SNTAGT. The CDR3 sequence is 13 residues long. The CDR3 loop is CASDTGEDQPQHF. The CDR3 bases are TGTGCCAGCGACACAGGGGAGGATCAGCCCCAGCATTTT.